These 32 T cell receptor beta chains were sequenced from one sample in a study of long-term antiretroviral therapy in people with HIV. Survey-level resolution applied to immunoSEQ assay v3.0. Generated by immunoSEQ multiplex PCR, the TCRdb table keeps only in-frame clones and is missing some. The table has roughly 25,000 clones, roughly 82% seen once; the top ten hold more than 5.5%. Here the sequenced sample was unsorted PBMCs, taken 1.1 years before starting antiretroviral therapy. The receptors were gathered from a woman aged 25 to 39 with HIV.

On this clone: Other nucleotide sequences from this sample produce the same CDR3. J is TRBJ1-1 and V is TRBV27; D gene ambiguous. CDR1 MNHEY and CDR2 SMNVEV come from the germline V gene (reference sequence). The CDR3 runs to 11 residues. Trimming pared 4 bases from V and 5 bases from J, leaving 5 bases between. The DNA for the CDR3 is TGTGCCAGCAGTTCGGGGACTGAAGCTTTCTTT. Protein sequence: CASSSGTEAFF.

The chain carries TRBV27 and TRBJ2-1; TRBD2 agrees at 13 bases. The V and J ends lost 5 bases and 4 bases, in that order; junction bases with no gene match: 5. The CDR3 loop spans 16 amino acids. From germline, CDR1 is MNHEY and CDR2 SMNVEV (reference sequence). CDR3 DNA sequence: TGTGCCAGCAGTATTGGGACTAGCGGGGTTTACAATGAGCAGTTCTTC. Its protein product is CASSIGTSGVYNEQFF.

CDR3 residues: CASSLEGVTQYF. CDR3 DNA: TGTGCCAGCAGCTTAGAGGGGGTAACGCAGTATTTT. V and J are TRBV11-2 and TRBJ2-3; D is tentatively TRBD1 or TRBD2 (5 bases each). The CDR3 length is 12 residues. Trimming cost V 0 bases and J 9 bases, with 7 bases left between them. CDR1 SGHAT and CDR2 FQNNGV come from the germline V gene.

CDR3 in DNA: TGCGCCAGCAGCCCAGGGAGCCAGCGGGGGTTCTACAATGAGCAGTTCTTC. Amino acid sequence: CASSPGSQRGFYNEQFF. This chain connects TRBV5-1 to TRBJ2-1; 8 positions agree with TRBD2. There are 17 residues in the CDR3. V lost 4 bases and J lost 3; bases outside the gene matches: 12. Germline CDR1 is SGHRS and CDR2 is YFSETQ.

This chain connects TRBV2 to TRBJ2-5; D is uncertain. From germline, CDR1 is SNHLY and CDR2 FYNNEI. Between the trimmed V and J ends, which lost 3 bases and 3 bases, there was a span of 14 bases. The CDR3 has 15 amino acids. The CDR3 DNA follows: TGTGCCAGCAGTGACTCGAACGGGCCTAAAGAGACCCAGTACTTC. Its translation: CASSDSNGPKETQYF.

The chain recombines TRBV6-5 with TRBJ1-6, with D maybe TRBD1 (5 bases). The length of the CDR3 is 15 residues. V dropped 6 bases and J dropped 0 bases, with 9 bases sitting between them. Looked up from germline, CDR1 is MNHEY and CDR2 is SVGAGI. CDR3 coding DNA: TGTGCCAGCAGCCCCCAGGGCTCCTATAATTCACCCCTCCACTTT. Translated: CASSPQGSYNSPLHF.

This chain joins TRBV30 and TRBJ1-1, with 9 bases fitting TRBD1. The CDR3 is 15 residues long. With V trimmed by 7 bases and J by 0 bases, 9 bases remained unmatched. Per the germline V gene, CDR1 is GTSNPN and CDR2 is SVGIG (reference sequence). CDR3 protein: CASLPWTGVNTEAFF. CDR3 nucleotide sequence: TGTGCCTCCTTACCGTGGACAGGGGTGAACACTGAAGCTTTCTTT.

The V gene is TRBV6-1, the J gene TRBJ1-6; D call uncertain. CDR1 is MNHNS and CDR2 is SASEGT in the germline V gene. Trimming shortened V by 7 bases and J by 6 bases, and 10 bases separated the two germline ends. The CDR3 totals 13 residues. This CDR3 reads CASKEGFNSPLHF. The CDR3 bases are TGTGCCAGCAAGGAGGGTTTTAATTCACCCCTCCACTTT.

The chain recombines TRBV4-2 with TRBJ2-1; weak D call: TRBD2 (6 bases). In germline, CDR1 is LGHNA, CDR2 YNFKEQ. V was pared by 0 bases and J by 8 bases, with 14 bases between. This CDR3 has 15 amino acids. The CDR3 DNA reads TGTGCCAGCAGCCAAGATGGGTTTTCTAGCGATGAGCAGTTCTTC. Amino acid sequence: CASSQDGFSSDEQFF.

CDR3 sequence: CASSVYDSNQPQHF. Here the CDR3 DNA reads TGTGCCAGCAGCGTATACGATAGCAATCAGCCCCAGCATTTT. The chain links TRBV9 to TRBJ1-5; D unclear. V lost 1 base and J lost 0, with 5 bases in between. The CDR3 covers 14 residues. Germline values: CDR1 SGDLS, CDR2 YYNGEE.

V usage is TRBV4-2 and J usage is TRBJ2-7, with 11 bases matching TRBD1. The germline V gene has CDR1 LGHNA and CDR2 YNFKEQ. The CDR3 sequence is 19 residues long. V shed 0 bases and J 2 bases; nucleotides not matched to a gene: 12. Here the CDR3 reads CASSQDGKPGQGAAYEQYV. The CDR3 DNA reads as TGTGCCAGCAGCCAAGATGGAAAACCCGGACAGGGGGCTGCCTACGAGCAGTACGTC.

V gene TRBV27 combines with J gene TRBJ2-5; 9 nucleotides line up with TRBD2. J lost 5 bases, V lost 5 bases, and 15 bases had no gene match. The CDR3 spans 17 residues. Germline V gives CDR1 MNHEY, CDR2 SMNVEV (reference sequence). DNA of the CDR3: TGTGCCAGCAGTCAACCCACCCTGCGGGGGGGCAGGGAGACCCAGTACTTC. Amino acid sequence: CASSQPTLRGGRETQYF.

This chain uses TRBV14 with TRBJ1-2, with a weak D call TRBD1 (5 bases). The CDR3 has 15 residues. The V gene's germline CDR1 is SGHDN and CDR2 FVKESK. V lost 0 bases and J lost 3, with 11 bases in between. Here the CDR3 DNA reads TGTGCCAGCAGCCAAGATCCCAGGGCCGACTATGGCTACACCTTC. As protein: CASSQDPRADYGYTF.

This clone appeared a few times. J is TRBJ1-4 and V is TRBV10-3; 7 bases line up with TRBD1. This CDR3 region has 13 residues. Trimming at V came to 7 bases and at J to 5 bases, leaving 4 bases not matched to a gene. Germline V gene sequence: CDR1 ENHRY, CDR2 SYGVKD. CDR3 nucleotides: TGTGCCATCACCTTGACAGGGAATGAAAAACTGTTTTTT. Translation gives CAITLTGNEKLFF.

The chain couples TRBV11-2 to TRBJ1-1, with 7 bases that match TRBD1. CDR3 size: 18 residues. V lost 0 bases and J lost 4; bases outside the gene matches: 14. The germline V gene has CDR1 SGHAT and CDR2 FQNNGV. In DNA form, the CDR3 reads TGTGCCAGCAGCTTAGAGCCGACAGGGTTCCGTAAAGGCACTGAAGCTTTCTTT. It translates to CASSLEPTGFRKGTEAFF. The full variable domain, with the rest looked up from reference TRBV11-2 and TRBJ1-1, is EAGVAQSPRYKIIEKRQSVAFWCNPISGHATLYWYQQILGQGPKLLIQFQNNGVVDDSQLPKDRFSAERLKGVDSTLKIQPAKLEDSAVYLCASSLEPTGFRKGTEAFFGQGTRLTVV.

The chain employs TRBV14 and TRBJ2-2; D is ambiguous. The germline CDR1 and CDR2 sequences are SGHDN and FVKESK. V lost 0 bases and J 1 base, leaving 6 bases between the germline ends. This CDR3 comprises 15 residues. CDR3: CASSQDIGNTGELFF. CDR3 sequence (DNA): TGTGCCAGCAGCCAAGATATCGGGAACACCGGGGAGCTGTTTTTT.

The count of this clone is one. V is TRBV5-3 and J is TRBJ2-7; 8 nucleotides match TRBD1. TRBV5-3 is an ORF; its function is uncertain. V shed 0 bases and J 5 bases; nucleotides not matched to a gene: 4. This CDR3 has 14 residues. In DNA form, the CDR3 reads TGTGCCAGAAGCTTGGCCCCAGGGGGCGACGAGCAGTACGTC. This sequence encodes CARSLAPGGDEQYV.

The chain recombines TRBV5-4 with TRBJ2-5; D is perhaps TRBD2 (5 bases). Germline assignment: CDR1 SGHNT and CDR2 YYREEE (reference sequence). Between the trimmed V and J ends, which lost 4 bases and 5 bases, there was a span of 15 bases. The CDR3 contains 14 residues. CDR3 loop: CASSALERGETQYF. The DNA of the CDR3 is TGTGCCAGCAGCGCGTTAGAACGCGGGGAGACCCAGTACTTC.

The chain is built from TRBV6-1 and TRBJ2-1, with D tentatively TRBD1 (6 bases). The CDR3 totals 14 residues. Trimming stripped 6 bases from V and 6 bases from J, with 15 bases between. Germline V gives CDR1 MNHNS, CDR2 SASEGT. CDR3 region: CASRQALRGNEQFF. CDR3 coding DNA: TGTGCCAGCAGGCAGGCCCTCAGGGGCAATGAGCAGTTCTTC.

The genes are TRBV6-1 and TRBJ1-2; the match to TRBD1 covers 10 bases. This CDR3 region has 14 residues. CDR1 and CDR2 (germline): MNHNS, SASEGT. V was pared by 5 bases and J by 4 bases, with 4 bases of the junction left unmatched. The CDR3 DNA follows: TGTGCCAGCAGTCAGACAGGGGGCGGCTATGGCTACACCTTC. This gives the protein CASSQTGGGYGYTF.

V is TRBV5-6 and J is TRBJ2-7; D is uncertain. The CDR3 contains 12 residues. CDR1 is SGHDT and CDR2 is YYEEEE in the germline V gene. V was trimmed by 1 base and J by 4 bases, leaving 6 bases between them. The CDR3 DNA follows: TGTGCCAGCAGCTTGTCATTTTACGAGCAGTACTTC. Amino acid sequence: CASSLSFYEQYF. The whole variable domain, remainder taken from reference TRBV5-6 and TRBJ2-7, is DAGVTQSPTHLIKTRGQQVTLRCSPKSGHDTVSWYQQALGQGPQFIFQYYEEEERQRGNFPDRFSGHQFPNYSSELNVNALLLGDSALYLCASSLSFYEQYFGPGTRLTVT.

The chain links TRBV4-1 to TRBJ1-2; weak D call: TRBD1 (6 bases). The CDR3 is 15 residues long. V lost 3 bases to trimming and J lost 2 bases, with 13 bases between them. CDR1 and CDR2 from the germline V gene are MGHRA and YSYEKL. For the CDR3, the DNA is TGCGCCAGCAGCCAGCTTGCGGGGGGCAACTATGGCTACACCTTC. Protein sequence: CASSQLAGGNYGYTF.

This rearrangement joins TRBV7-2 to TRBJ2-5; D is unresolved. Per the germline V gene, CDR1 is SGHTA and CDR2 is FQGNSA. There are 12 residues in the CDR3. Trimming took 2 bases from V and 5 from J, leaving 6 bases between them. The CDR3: CASSLSTETQYF. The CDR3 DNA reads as TGTGCCAGCAGCTTATCGACCGAGACCCAGTACTTC.

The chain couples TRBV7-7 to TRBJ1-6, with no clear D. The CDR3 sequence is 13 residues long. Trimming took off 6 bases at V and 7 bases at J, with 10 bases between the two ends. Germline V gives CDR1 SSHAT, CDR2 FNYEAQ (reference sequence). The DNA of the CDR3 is TGTGCCAGCAGTAGGAGGGAAAATTCACCCCTCCACTTT. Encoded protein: CASSRRENSPLHF.

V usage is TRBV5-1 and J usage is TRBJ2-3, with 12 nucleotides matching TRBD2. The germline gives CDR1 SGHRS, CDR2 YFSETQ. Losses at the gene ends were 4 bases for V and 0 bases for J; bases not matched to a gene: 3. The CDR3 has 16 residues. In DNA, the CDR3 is TGCGCCAGCAGCCGAGGACTAGCGGGGAGCACAGATACGCAGTATTTT. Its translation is CASSRGLAGSTDTQYF. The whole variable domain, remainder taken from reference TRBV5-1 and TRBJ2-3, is KAGVTQTPRYLIKTRGQQVTLSCSPISGHRSVSWYQQTPGQGLQFLFEYFSETQRNKGNFPGRFSGRQFSNSRSEMNVSTLELGDSALYLCASSRGLAGSTDTQYFGPGTRLTVL.

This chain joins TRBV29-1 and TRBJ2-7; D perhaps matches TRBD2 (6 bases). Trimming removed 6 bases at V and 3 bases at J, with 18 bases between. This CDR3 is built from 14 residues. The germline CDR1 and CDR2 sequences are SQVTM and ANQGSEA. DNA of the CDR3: TGCAGCGTGCAACAAACCGGGACTTACTACGAGCAGTACTTC. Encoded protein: CSVQQTGTYYEQYF.

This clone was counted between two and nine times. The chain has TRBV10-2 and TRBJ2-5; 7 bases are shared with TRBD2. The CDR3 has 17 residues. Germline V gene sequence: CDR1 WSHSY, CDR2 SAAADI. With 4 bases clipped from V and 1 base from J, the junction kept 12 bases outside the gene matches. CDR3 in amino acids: CASSGGGGAGPQETQYF. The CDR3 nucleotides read TGCGCCAGCAGTGGAGGCGGGGGTGCGGGCCCCCAAGAGACCCAGTACTTC.

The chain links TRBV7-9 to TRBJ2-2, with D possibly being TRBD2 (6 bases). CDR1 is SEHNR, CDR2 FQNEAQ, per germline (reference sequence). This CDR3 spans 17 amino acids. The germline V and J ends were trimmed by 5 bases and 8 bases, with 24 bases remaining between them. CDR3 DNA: TGTGCCAGCAGCCCTAGTTGGGCCGCCACGGGGGATGGGGAGCTGTTTTTT. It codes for CASSPSWAATGDGELFF.

The CDR3 sequence is CASSSPLDGEGEKLFF. The CDR3 region has the DNA TGTGCCAGCAGCTCTCCCTTGGACGGCGAAGGTGAAAAACTGTTTTTT. The chain joins TRBV7-8 to TRBJ1-4; D uncertain. Germline-derived CDR1 and CDR2 are SGHVS and FQNEAQ. The CDR3 loop spans 16 amino acids. The germline V and J ends were trimmed by 4 bases and 7 bases, with 19 bases remaining between them.

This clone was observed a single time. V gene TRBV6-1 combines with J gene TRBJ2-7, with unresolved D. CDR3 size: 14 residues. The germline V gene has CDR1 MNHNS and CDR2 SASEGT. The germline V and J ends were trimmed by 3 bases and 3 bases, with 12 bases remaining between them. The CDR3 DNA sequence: TGTGCCAGCAGTGACCAGGACCGAAACTACGAGCAGTACGTC. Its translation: CASSDQDRNYEQYV.

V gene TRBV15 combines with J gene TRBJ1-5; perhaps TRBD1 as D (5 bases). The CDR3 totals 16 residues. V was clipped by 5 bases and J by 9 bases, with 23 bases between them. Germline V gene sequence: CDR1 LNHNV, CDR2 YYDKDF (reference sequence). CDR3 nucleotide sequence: TGTGCCACCAGCCCCCAACGGGACGGACTTATGCGGCCCCAGCATTTT. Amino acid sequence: CATSPQRDGLMRPQHF. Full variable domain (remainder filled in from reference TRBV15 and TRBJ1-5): DAMVIQNPRYQVTQFGKPVTLSCSQTLNHNVMYWYQQKSSQAPKLLFHYYDKDFNNEADTPDNFQSRRPNTSFCFLDIRSPGLGDTAMYLCATSPQRDGLMRPQHFGDGTRLSIL.

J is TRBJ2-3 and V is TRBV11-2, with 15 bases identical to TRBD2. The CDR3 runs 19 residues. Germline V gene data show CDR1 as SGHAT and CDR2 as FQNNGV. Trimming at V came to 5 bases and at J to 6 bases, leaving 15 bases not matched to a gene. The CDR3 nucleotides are TGTGCCAGCAGCCCCGACGGACTAGCGGGGGGGCTGGGTACGGATACGCAGTATTTT. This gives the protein CASSPDGLAGGLGTDTQYF.